These 26 T cell receptor beta chains came from one sample sequenced in a study of human T cells and chemical hapten exposure. Described time point: pre-sensitization, week 0. Described treatment: therapeutic diphenylcyclopropenone sensitization with weekly scalp DPC. TCRdb used MiXCR to reprocess the RACE reads, holding one entry per CDR3 protein. The sample has 300,000 to 450,000 distinct CDR3 sequences, 5.5% seen once. The source was whole blood, collected in connection with sensitization to the hapten diphenylcyclopropenone (DPC). The receptors derive from a woman between 18 and 29 years old with alopecia areata. Some clones in this sample may be carry-over from other donors' samples.

Only a few counts were recorded for this clonotype. The chain uses TRBV20-1 and TRBJ2-7; TRBD1 matches 11 bases. This CDR3 contains 15 residues. The J segment lost 2 bases and the V segment lost 1 base, leaving 4 bases of the junction unmatched. The germline V gene encodes CDR1 DFQATT and CDR2 SNEGSKA (reference sequence). The CDR3, as DNA: TGCAGTGCTAGAGCCCCGGACAGGGGGCCCTACGAGCAGTACTTC. Its protein is CSARAPDRGPYEQYF.

This clonotype was seen a few times. The genes are TRBV7-9 and TRBJ1-1; D might be TRBD1 (5 bases). Germline V CDR1 and CDR2: SEHNR, FQNEAQ (reference sequence). V lost 4 bases, J lost 5 bases, and 11 bases lay in between. The CDR3 extends over 13 amino acids. CDR3 residues: CASSSPQGTEAFF. In DNA, the CDR3 is TGTGCCAGCAGCTCACCCCAGGGTACTGAAGCTTTCTTT.

The chain couples TRBV7-3 to TRBJ2-3; a weak D match, TRBD2 (6 bases). V lost 3 bases and J lost 3, with 13 bases in between. The CDR3 has 15 amino acids. Per germline, CDR1 SGHTA and CDR2 FQGTGA. CDR3 amino acids: CASSFPKGGTDTQYF. Here the CDR3 DNA reads TGTGCCAGCAGCTTCCCGAAAGGAGGGACAGATACGCAGTATTTT.

The V gene is TRBV20-1, the J gene TRBJ2-3; TRBD2 might be the D (6 bases). Trimming cost V 3 bases and J 0 bases, with 28 bases left between them. The CDR3 extends over 20 amino acids. The germline gives CDR1 DFQATT, CDR2 SNEGSKA (reference sequence). The CDR3 nucleotides read TGCAGTGCTAGTCGTCCCGGACACGGGACTCCCAATCCTAGCACAGATACGCAGTATTTT. Amino acid sequence: CSASRPGHGTPNPSTDTQYF.

This clonotype was counted only a few times. The chain is built from TRBV6-6 and TRBJ1-1, with TRBD1 as a possible D gene (5 bases). This CDR3 is 16 amino acids long. In germline, CDR1 is MNHNY, CDR2 SVGAGI (reference sequence). V was trimmed by 3 bases and J by 4 bases, leaving 18 bases between them. The DNA for the CDR3 is TGTGCCAGCAGTTATCTAGAGGTCCCAGGGCGCACTGAAGCTTTCTTT. Translating gives CASSYLEVPGRTEAFF.

This clonotype showed up many times. The chain uses TRBV12-3 or TRBV12-4 and TRBJ1-1; D unresolved. Trimming pared 3 bases from V and 2 bases from J, leaving 1 base between. CDR3 length equals 11 residues. The CDR3 loop is CASSFNTEAFF. The CDR3 DNA reads as TGTGCCAGCAGTTTCAACACTGAAGCTTTCTTT.

This clonotype came up many times. The CDR3 bases are TGCGCCAGCAGCTTAGGGGTATCAAATTCACCCCTCCACTTT. Residues: CASSLGVSNSPLHF. The chain combines TRBV5-1 with TRBJ1-6; D might be TRBD1 (5 bases). Germline values: CDR1 SGHRS, CDR2 YFSETQ. This CDR3 has 14 residues. V lost 2 bases, J lost 7 bases, and 10 bases lay in between. The full variable domain, completed using reference TRBV5-1 and TRBJ1-6, is KAGVTQTPRYLIKTRGQQVTLSCSPISGHRSVSWYQQTPGQGLQFLFEYFSETQRNKGNFPGRFSGRQFSNSRSEMNVSTLELGDSALYLCASSLGVSNSPLHFGNGTRLTVT.

At least ten counts were recorded for this clonotype. This chain's CDR3 is CSGAGGYEQYF. DNA for the CDR3: TGCAGTGGGGCGGGGGGCTACGAGCAGTACTTC. This sequence joins TRBV20-1 and TRBJ2-7; 8 bases fit TRBD2. The germline gives CDR1 DFQATT, CDR2 SNEGSKA (reference sequence). CDR3 length: 11 residues. The V gene end was trimmed by 7 bases and the J gene end by 3 bases; junction bases not matched to a gene: 2.

Many counts were recorded for this clonotype. The chain is built from TRBV15 and TRBJ1-5, with D possibly being TRBD1 (5 bases). V gave up 5 bases and J gave up 7 bases, with 18 bases separating them. Germline V gene lookup returns CDR1 LNHNV and CDR2 YYDKDF (reference sequence). CDR3 length equals 15 residues. The chain's CDR3 is CATSPIGQGEQPQHF. The CDR3 nucleotides read TGTGCCACCAGCCCAATAGGGCAGGGAGAACAGCCCCAGCATTTT.

This clonotype was seen at least ten times. The rearrangement links TRBV6-5 to TRBJ2-3, with a possible D match to TRBD1 (7 bases). The CDR3 sequence is 16 residues long. Between the trimmed V and J ends, which lost 6 bases and 4 bases, there was a span of 20 bases. Germline V lookup: CDR1 MNHEY, CDR2 SVGAGI. CDR3 loop: CASRPYQGEEADTQYF. The CDR3, as DNA: TGTGCCAGCAGGCCTTATCAGGGGGAGGAGGCAGATACGCAGTATTTT.

This clonotype has more than one count but fewer than ten. The V call is TRBV10-3, the J call TRBJ1-2; no definite D call. Germline values: CDR1 ENHRY, CDR2 SYGVKD. V lost 3 bases and J 3 bases, leaving 14 bases between the germline ends. The CDR3 runs to 15 residues. This CDR3 is CAISDGPGRDYGYTF. The CDR3 coding sequence is TGTGCCATCAGTGATGGGCCGGGGAGAGACTATGGCTACACCTTC.

The rearrangement uses TRBV4-1 and TRBJ1-6; no definite D call. V dropped 2 bases and J dropped 7 bases, with 15 bases sitting between them. The CDR3 has 16 amino acids. CDR1 and CDR2 (germline): MGHRA, YSYEKL. In DNA form, the CDR3 reads TGCGCCAGCAGCCAACCTCCGGGTCTGGGGAATTCACCCCTCCACTTT. Translating gives CASSQPPGLGNSPLHF.

This clonotype was seen many times. The chain joins TRBV20-1 to TRBJ1-5; TRBD1 is a possible D gene (5 bases). The CDR3 covers 15 residues. V lost 4 bases, J lost 0 bases, and 13 bases lay in between. Per the germline V gene, CDR1 is DFQATT and CDR2 is SNEGSKA (reference sequence). Here the CDR3 DNA reads TGCAGTGCTAAACCAACAGGAGATAGCAATCAGCCCCAGCATTTT. The encoded protein is CSAKPTGDSNQPQHF.

This clonotype was seen many times. The chain carries TRBV20-1 and TRBJ2-2; TRBD2 might be the D (6 bases). In germline, CDR1 is DFQATT, CDR2 SNEGSKA (reference sequence). The CDR3 has 15 amino acids. Trimming removed 6 bases from V and 3 bases from J, with 17 bases in between. Written as DNA, the CDR3 is TGCAGTGCCTCAGGCCTAGCGATCGACACCGGGGAGCTGTTTTTT. It is translated as CSASGLAIDTGELFF.

At least ten counts were recorded for this clonotype. The chain links TRBV7-6 to TRBJ2-1; D may match TRBD1 or TRBD2 (6 bases each). V lost 3 bases to trimming and J lost 7 bases, with 13 bases between them. This CDR3 has 14 amino acids. Germline V CDR1 and CDR2: SGHVS, FNYEAQ. The CDR3 protein is CASSLRGAVNEQFF. CDR3 DNA: TGTGCCAGCAGCTTGAGGGGGGCTGTGAATGAGCAGTTCTTC.

In this sample, this clonotype turned up many times. The genes are TRBV12-3 or TRBV12-4 and TRBJ1-2, with D maybe TRBD1 (5 bases). The CDR3 is 15 residues long. Trimming cost V 5 bases and J 6 bases, with 19 bases left between them. CDR3 coding DNA: TGTGCCAGCAGTCCGCCTGGGCAGGGATTGAATGGCTACACCTTC. It codes for CASSPPGQGLNGYTF.

In this sample, this clonotype turned up many times. The chain joins TRBV10-3 to TRBJ1-6; D is unclear. CDR1 is ENHRY and CDR2 is SYGVKD in the germline V gene. This CDR3 is 14 amino acids long. With 8 bases removed from V and 7 bases from J, the gap between germline ends came to 15 bases. CDR3 coding DNA: TGTGCCATCCTGCGGGAGACTTTCAATTCACCCCTCCACTTT. It is translated as CAILRETFNSPLHF.

This clonotype was observed a few times. The genes are TRBV6-5 and TRBJ2-1; possibly TRBD2 for D (6 bases). CDR3 length equals 16 residues. Trimming cost V 6 bases and J 3 bases, with 18 bases left between them. Germline values: CDR1 MNHEY, CDR2 SVGAGI. The CDR3 nucleotides read TGTGCCAGCAGGGCCATGACGGGGGAGGACTACAATGAGCAGTTCTTC. It encodes CASRAMTGEDYNEQFF.

This rearrangement joins TRBV6-6 to TRBJ2-2; possible D gene TRBD1, 5 bases. The germline V and J ends were trimmed by 2 bases and 5 bases, with 12 bases remaining between them. The germline V gene encodes CDR1 MNHNY and CDR2 SVGAGI (reference sequence). CDR3 length: 15 amino acids. DNA for the CDR3: TGTGCCAGCAGTTACAGGCAGGGCGGTACCGGGGAGCTGTTTTTT. Residues: CASSYRQGGTGELFF.

The sample holds a few counts of this clonotype. CDR3 coding DNA: TGTGCCAGCAGCCCAGGGGTAGTTGGTGAGACCCAGTACTTC. Encoded protein: CASSPGVVGETQYF. This chain connects TRBV7-3 to TRBJ2-5, with D possibly TRBD1 on 6 matching bases. CDR1 SGHTA and CDR2 FQGTGA come from the germline V gene. V gave up 5 bases and J gave up 5 bases, with 15 bases separating them. The CDR3 has 14 amino acids.

This clonotype was seen ten or more times. The V call is TRBV11-2, the J call TRBJ1-2; 7 nucleotides line up with TRBD1. V trimming: 1 base; J trimming: 4 bases; junction bases outside the gene matches: 6. This CDR3 comprises 15 residues. Germline V gene sequence: CDR1 SGHAT, CDR2 FQNNGV. The CDR3 DNA sequence: TGTGCCAGCAGCTTAGGGGCAGGGGGAATCTATGGCTACACCTTC. It is translated as CASSLGAGGIYGYTF.

The table lists this clonotype with a few counts. This chain uses TRBV11-1 with TRBJ1-1; the match to TRBD1 covers 7 bases. The V segment lost 4 bases and the J segment 5 bases; nucleotides outside the gene matches: 4. The CDR3 contains 13 residues. Per germline, CDR1 SGHAT and CDR2 FQDESV (reference sequence). CDR3 amino acids: CASSSQGVTEAFF. In DNA, the CDR3 is TGTGCCAGCAGCTCCCAGGGGGTTACTGAAGCTTTCTTT.

This clonotype has a handful of counts. V and J are TRBV6-2 or TRBV6-3 and TRBJ1-6, with 10 bases identical to TRBD1. CDR3 size: 15 residues. The germline gives CDR1 MNHEY, CDR2 SVGEGT. The J segment lost 9 bases and the V segment lost 6 bases, leaving 8 bases of the junction unmatched. DNA of the CDR3: TGTGCCAGCAGGCTGACAGGGGGCGATCGTTCACCCCTCCACTTT. The encoded protein is CASRLTGGDRSPLHF.

The V and J genes are TRBV28 and TRBJ1-5, with D unresolved. Germline CDR1 and CDR2: MDHEN and SYDVKM. CDR3 length equals 14 residues. Trimming left V 1 base short and J 5 bases short, with 9 bases between. CDR3: CASSLSGLDQPQHF. The DNA for the CDR3 is TGTGCCAGCAGTTTATCTGGGCTCGATCAGCCCCAGCATTTT.

This clonotype was detected ten times or more. The chain combines TRBV7-2 with TRBJ2-3; 7 bases match TRBD2. There are 16 residues in the CDR3. Germline V gene sequence: CDR1 SGHTA, CDR2 FQGNSA. Germline trimming cut 5 bases from V and 7 bases from J; bases unmatched to any gene: 15. The CDR3 region is CASSRPTSRTLNTQYF. The CDR3 DNA reads as TGTGCCAGCAGCCGACCGACTAGCCGGACCCTTAATACGCAGTATTTT.

This clonotype came up many times. This chain links TRBV19 with TRBJ1-5, with 7 bases identical to TRBD1. The germline V gene has CDR1 LNHDA and CDR2 SQIVND (reference sequence). This CDR3 region has 15 residues. The junction had 6 bases not matched to a gene; V was cut back by 7 bases and J by 0 bases. The CDR3 loop is CASKGTDYSNQPQHF. The CDR3 DNA sequence: TGTGCCAGTAAGGGGACAGACTATAGCAATCAGCCCCAGCATTTT. The full variable domain, with the rest looked up from reference TRBV19 and TRBJ1-5, is DGGITQSPKYLFRKEGQNVTLSCEQNLNHDAMYWYRQDPGQGLRLIYYSQIVNDFQKGDIAEGYSVSREKKESFPLTVTSAQKNPTAFYLCASKGTDYSNQPQHFGDGTRLSIL.